The clone carrying this TCR beta chain was counted once. Generated by immunoSEQ multiplex PCR, the TCRdb table keeps only in-frame clones and is missing some. The sample includes over 65,000 clones, roughly 96% seen only once; the top ten take approximately 0.035%. This sample is part of a study of shared T cell receptors in the human thymus. The CDR3 has 14 residues. With 2 bases removed from V and 3 bases from J, the gap between germline ends came to 10 bases. CDR1 MNHNY and CDR2 SVGAGI come from the germline V gene (reference sequence). The chain has TRBV6-6 and TRBJ1-1; the D gene is possibly TRBD1 (5 bases). The source of this sequence is a human donor. Specimen: thymocytes. The CDR3, as DNA: TGTGCCAGCAGTTACGTCGGGGGGGACACTGAAGCTTTCTTT. It encodes CASSYVGGDTEAFF.